This T cell receptor beta chain was captured in a study of T cell responses to AZD1222 COVID-19 vaccine. Overall study: Whether given at about 4 or about 12 weeks, second doses were pooled. Study-wide points: The donors showed a predominance of white British ancestry and of females, with possible underestimation of clonal diversity. Two doses of AZD1222 preceded a rise in Spike-specific TCR breadth and depth.

The CDR3 covers 15 residues. Per the germline V gene, CDR1 is MDHEN and CDR2 is SYDVKM. Trimming took 6 bases from V and 4 from J, leaving 16 bases between them. On this clone: What it binds is not known.

This table comes from immunoSEQ multiplex PCR, and its TCRdb copy is limited to in-frame clones, with some not included. The table lists about 130,000 clones, about 87% of them singletons, with more than 3.5% in the top ten. The starting material was peripheral blood, obtained on day 0 of AZD1222 vaccination. This receptor was obtained from an adult in good health. The chain uses TRBV28 and TRBJ1-5, with D possibly matching TRBD1 (5 bases). The DNA for the CDR3 is TGTGCCAGCAGCCCGGCGGTGACAGATAATCAGCCCCAGCATTTT. Its translation is CASSPAVTDNQPQHF. The complete variable domain, with remaining parts taken from reference TRBV28 and TRBJ1-5, reads DVKVTQSSRYLVKRTGEKVFLECVQDMDHENMFWYRQDPGLGLRLIYFSYDVKMKEKGDIPEGYSVSREKKERFSLILESASTNQTSMYLCASSPAVTDNQPQHFGDGTRLSIL.